The entry that follows covers one TCR beta chain sequence. Source study methods: Counts of nucleated cells, estimated from reference gene primer amplification, were obtained. Assay used: immunoSEQ multiplex PCR; TCRdb lists only in-frame clones, some missing. That table is the source of V, J and clone size, and D and trimming were worked out from the DNA. This table has about 220,000 clones, about four fifths appearing once. These data come from a study of blood T cell repertoires in COVID-19. In the study overall: From the United States, Italy and Spain came samples of acute and convalescent COVID-19.

The CDR3 is 16 amino acids. Trimming at V came to 5 bases and at J to 5 bases, leaving 13 bases not matched to a gene. CDR1 is LNHDA and CDR2 is SQIVND in the germline V gene (reference sequence). V and J are TRBV19 and TRBJ2-7, with 9 bases fitting TRBD1. What was sequenced was peripheral blood. The receptor was derived from a woman aged 80 or older with acute or convalescent COVID-19. CDR3 loop: CASSSRPGQGVDEQYF. CDR3 DNA: TGTGCCAGTAGTTCCCGACCGGGACAGGGTGTCGACGAGCAGTACTTC.